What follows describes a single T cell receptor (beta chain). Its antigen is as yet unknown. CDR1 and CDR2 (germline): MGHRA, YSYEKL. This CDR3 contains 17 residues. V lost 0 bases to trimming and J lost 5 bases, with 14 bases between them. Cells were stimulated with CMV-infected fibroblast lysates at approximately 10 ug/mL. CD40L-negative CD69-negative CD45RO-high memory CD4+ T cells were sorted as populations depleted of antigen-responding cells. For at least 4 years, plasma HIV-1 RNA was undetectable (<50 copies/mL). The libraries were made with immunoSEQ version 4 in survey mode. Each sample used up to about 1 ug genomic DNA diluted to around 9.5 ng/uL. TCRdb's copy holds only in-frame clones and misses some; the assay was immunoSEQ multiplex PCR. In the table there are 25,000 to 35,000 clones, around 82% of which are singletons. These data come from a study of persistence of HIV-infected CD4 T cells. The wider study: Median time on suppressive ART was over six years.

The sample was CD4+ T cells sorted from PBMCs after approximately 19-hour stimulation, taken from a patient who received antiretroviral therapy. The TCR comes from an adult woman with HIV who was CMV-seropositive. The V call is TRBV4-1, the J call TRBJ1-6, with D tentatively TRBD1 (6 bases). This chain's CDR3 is CASSQDSQGLDNSPLHF. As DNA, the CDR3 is TGCGCCAGCAGCCAAGATAGTCAGGGGCTGGATAATTCACCCCTCCACTTT.